This T cell receptor beta chain appears in the sequencing data of a study of radiation and T cells in renal cell carcinoma. Whole-study context: Nephrectomy followed 15 Gy stereotactic body radiation by 4 weeks.

Time point given: blood 2 weeks post-SBRT. The treatment was: 15 Gy SBRT to primary tumor, nephrectomy 4 weeks later. The germline V gene has CDR1 SNHLY and CDR2 FYNNEI. This CDR3 is built from 15 residues. V shed 4 bases and J shed 4 bases, with 15 bases lying between them. This clone has a handful of counts. The protocol was immunoSEQ multiplex PCR, while the TCRdb copy is restricted to in-frame clones and leaves out a portion. The data contain approximately 75,000 clones, about four fifths of them singletons. The source was blood, collected from a patient whose treatment included radiotherapy and nephrectomy. The source is a man aged 60-69 years with renal cell carcinoma. This chain uses TRBV2 with TRBJ2-3, with D perhaps TRBD1 (8 bases). CDR3: CASSAYTGGADTQYF. The CDR3 DNA follows: TGTGCCAGCAGTGCCTACACAGGGGGGGCAGATACGCAGTATTTT.